The rows below give T cell receptor beta chains drawn from one sample of a study of blood T cell repertoires in COVID-19. This table comes from immunoSEQ multiplex PCR, and its TCRdb copy is limited to in-frame clones, with some not included. The table lists under 400,000 clones, more than 75% of them singletons. Sample: PBMCs or T cells enriched from blood (not recorded which). Source of these receptors: a man between 35 and 55 years old in a cohort exposed to, infected with or recovered from COVID-19 (not recorded which). CDR3s include the opening cysteine and the closing phenylalanine or tryptophan. The D gene is left open where the match is weak. Not every row has a clone size; where given, it reads once, few, many or a size class.

size: NA
length: 14
J: TRBJ1-5
D: TRBD1
V: TRBV15
CDR3: CATSRLQGNQPQHF
DNA: TGTGCCACCAGCAGACTACAGGGGAATCAGCCCCAGCATTTT

size: NA
length: 15
J: TRBJ2-2
D: NA
V: TRBV6-5
CDR3: CASQVGELNTGELFF
DNA: TGTGCCAGCCAAGTGGGAGAGCTGAACACCGGGGAGCTGTTTTTT

size: NA
length: 17
J: TRBJ2-1
D: TRBD2
V: TRBV9
CDR3: CASSPTLRREGRNEQFF
DNA: TGTGCCAGCAGCCCAACTTTAAGGCGGGAGGGTCGGAATGAGCAGTTCTTC

size: NA
length: 14
J: TRBJ1-4
D: TRBD1
V: TRBV5-6
CDR3: CASSFGTVNEKLFF
DNA: TGTGCCAGCAGCTTCGGGACAGTGAATGAAAAACTGTTTTTT

size: once
length: 15
J: TRBJ2-5
D: NA
V: TRBV21-1
CDR3: CASSTRVWRQETQYF
DNA: TGTGCCAGCAGCACTAGAGTTTGGCGCCAAGAGACCCAGTACTTC

size: once
length: 13
J: TRBJ2-1
D: NA
V: TRBV7-2
CDR3: CASSLVDSTEQFF
DNA: TGTGCCAGCAGCTTAGTAGACTCGACGGAGCAGTTCTTC

size: NA
length: 15
J: TRBJ2-3
D: TRBD1
V: TRBV5-4
CDR3: CASSLDRGSADTQYF
DNA: TGTGCCAGCAGCTTGGACAGGGGAAGTGCAGATACGCAGTATTTT

size: NA
length: 17
J: TRBJ2-4
D: NA
V: TRBV19
CDR3: CASSEGLALLAKNIQYF
DNA: TGTGCCAGTAGTGAGGGTCTAGCACTATTAGCCAAAAACATTCAGTACTTC

size: NA
length: 15
J: TRBJ1-1
D: TRBD1
V: TRBV4-2
CDR3: CASSQEGTVNTEAFF
DNA: TGTGCCAGCAGCCAAGAGGGGACAGTGAACACTGAAGCTTTCTTT

size: NA
length: 16
J: TRBJ2-1
D: NA
V: TRBV6-4
CDR3: CASSDSPGNLGNEQFF
DNA: TGTGCCAGCAGTGACTCCCCAGGGAACCTTGGGAATGAGCAGTTCTTC

size: NA
length: 16
J: TRBJ2-5
D: NA
V: TRBV27
CDR3: CASRPHSGELRETQYF
DNA: TGTGCCAGCAGACCCCATAGCGGTGAACTTCGAGAGACCCAGTACTTC

size: NA
length: 14
J: TRBJ2-7
D: TRBD1
V: TRBV3-1/TRBV3-2
CDR3: CASSANQGAGEQYF
DNA: TGTGCCAGCAGCGCGAACCAGGGGGCAGGCGAGCAGTACTTC

size: NA
length: 14
J: TRBJ2-7
D: TRBD2
V: TRBV10-3
CDR3: CAIRASGSHYEQYF
DNA: TGTGCCATCAGAGCCAGCGGGAGCCACTACGAGCAGTACTTC

size: NA
length: 14
J: TRBJ2-3
D: NA
V: TRBV21-1
CDR3: CASSSRVGTDTQYF
DNA: TGTGCCAGCAGCAGCAGGGTCGGCACAGATACGCAGTATTTT

size: once
length: 15
J: TRBJ2-7
D: NA
V: TRBV5-8
CDR3: CASSLSSLSSYEQYF
DNA: TGTGCCAGCAGCTTGTCGTCTCTCAGCTCCTACGAGCAGTACTTC